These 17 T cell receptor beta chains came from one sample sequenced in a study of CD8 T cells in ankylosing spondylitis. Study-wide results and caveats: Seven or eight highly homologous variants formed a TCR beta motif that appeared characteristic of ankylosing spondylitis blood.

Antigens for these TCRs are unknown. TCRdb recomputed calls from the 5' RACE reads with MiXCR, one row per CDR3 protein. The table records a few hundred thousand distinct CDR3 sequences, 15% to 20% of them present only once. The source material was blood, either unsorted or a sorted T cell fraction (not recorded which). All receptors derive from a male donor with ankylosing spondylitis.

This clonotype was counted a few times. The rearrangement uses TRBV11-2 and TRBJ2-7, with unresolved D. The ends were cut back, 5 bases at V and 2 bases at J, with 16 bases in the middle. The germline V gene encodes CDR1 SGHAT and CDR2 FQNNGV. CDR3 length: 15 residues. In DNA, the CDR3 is TGTGCCAGCAGCGAAGATACGGACGGTACCTACGAGCAGTACTTC. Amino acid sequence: CASSEDTDGTYEQYF.

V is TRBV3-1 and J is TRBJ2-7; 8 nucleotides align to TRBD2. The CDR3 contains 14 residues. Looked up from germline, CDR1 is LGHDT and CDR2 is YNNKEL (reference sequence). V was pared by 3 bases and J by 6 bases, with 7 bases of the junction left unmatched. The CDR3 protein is CASSQVASGLEQYF. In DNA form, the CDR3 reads TGTGCCAGCAGCCAGGTGGCTAGCGGGCTCGAGCAGTACTTC.

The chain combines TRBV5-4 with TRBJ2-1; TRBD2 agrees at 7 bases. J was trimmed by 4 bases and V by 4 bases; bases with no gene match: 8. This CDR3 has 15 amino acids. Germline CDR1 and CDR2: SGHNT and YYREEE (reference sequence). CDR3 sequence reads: CASSDSGGGYNEQFF. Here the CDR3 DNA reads TGTGCCAGCAGCGATTCTGGGGGGGGTTACAATGAGCAGTTCTTC. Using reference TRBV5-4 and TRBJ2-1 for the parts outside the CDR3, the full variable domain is ETGVTQSPTHLIKTRGQQVTLRCSSQSGHNTVSWYQQALGQGPQFIFQYYREEENGRGNFPPRFSGLQFPNYSSELNVNALELDDSALYLCASSDSGGGYNEQFFGPGTRLTVL.

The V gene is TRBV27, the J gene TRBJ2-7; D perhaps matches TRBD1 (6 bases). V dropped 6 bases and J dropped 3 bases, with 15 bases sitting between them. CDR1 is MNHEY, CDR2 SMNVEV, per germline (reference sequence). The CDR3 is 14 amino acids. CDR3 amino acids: CASSITGSNYEQYF. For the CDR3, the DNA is TGTGCCAGCAGCATCACAGGGTCCAACTACGAGCAGTACTTC.

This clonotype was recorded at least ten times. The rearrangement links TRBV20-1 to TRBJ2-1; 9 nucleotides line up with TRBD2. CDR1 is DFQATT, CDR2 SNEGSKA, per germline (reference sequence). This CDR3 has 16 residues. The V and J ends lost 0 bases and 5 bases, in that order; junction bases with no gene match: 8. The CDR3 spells CSARDLLAGPDNEQFF. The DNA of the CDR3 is TGCAGTGCTAGAGACCTTCTAGCGGGACCGGACAATGAGCAGTTCTTC.

The CDR3 reads CSARDPLPTSGGQADTQYF. The CDR3 nucleotides read TGCAGTGCTAGAGACCCCCTCCCGACTAGCGGGGGGCAGGCAGATACGCAGTATTTT. The chain couples TRBV20-1 to TRBJ2-3; 13 nucleotides match TRBD2. Germline loops: CDR1 DFQATT, CDR2 SNEGSKA (reference sequence). The CDR3 totals 19 residues. With V trimmed by 0 bases and J by 4 bases, 13 bases remained unmatched.

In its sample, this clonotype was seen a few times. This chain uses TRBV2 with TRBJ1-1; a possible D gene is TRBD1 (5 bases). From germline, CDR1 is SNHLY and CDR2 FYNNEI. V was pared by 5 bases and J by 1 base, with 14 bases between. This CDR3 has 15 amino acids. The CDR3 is CASSRDGGENTEAFF. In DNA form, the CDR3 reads TGTGCCAGCAGTCGGGACGGCGGGGAGAACACTGAAGCTTTCTTT.

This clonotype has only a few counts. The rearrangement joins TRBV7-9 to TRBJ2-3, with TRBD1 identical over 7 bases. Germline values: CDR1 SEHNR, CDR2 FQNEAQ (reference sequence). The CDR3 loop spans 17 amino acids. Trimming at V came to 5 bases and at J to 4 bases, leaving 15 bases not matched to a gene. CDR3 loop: CASSRKTGEEAADTQYF. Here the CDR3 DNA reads TGTGCCAGCAGCCGCAAAACAGGGGAAGAAGCAGCAGATACGCAGTATTTT.

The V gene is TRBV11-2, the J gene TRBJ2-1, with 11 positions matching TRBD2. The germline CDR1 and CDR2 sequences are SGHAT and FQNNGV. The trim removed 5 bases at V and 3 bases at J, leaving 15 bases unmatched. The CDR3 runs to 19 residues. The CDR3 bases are TGTGCCAGCAGCAAAATGGGACTAGCGGAGACAATATTCTACAATGAGCAGTTCTTC. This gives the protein CASSKMGLAETIFYNEQFF. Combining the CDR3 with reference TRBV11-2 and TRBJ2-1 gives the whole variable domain EAGVAQSPRYKIIEKRQSVAFWCNPISGHATLYWYQQILGQGPKLLIQFQNNGVVDDSQLPKDRFSAERLKGVDSTLKIQPAKLEDSAVYLCASSKMGLAETIFYNEQFFGPGTRLTVL.

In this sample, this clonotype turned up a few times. Here the CDR3 DNA reads TGCAGTGCTATAACTTTTATCTCTAGCGGGGCCTCCTACGAGCAGTACTTC. Its protein product is CSAITFISSGASYEQYF. This chain links TRBV20-1 with TRBJ2-7; 9 nucleotides line up with TRBD2. The germline V gene has CDR1 DFQATT and CDR2 SNEGSKA (reference sequence). V lost 4 bases and J lost 0; bases outside the gene matches: 13. This CDR3 comprises 17 residues.

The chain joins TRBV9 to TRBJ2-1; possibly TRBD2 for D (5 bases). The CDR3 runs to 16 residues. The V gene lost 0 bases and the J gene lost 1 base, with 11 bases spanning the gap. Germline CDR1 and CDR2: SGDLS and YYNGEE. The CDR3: CASSVVPSGSYNEQFF. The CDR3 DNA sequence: TGTGCCAGCAGCGTAGTGCCGAGCGGATCCTACAATGAGCAGTTCTTC.

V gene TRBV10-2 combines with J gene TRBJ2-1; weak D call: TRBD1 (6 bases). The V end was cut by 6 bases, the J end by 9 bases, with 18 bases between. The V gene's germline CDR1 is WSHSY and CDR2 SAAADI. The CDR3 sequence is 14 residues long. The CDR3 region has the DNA TGCGCCAGCAGGGCCTCCACAGGGCTAAGTGAGCAGTTCTTC. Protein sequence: CASRASTGLSEQFF.

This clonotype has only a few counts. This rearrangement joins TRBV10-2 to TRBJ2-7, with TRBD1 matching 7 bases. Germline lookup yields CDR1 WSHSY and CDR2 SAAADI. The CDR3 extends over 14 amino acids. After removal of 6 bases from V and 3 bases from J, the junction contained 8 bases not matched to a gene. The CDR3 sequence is CASSAGTAYYEQYF. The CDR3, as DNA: TGCGCCAGCAGCGCCGGGACAGCTTACTACGAGCAGTACTTC.

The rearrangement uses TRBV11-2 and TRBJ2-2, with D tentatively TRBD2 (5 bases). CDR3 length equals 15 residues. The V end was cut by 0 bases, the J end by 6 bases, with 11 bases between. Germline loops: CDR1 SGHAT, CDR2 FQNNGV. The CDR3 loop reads CASSLEVGGAGELFF. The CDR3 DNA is TGTGCCAGCAGCTTAGAGGTTGGAGGAGCCGGGGAGCTGTTTTTT.

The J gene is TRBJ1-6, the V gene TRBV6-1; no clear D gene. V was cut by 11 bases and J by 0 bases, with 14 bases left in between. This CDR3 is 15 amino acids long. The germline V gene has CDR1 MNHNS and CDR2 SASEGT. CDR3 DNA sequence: TGTGCCGCCGGAGTTGGGAGCTCCTATAATTCACCCCTCCACTTT. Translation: CAAGVGSSYNSPLHF.

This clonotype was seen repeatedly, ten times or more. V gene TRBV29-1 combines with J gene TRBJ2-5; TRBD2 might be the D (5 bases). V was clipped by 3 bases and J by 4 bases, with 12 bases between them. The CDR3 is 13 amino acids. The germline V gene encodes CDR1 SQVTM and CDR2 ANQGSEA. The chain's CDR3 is CSVEGREGETQYF. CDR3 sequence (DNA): TGCAGCGTTGAGGGGAGAGAGGGAGAGACCCAGTACTTC.

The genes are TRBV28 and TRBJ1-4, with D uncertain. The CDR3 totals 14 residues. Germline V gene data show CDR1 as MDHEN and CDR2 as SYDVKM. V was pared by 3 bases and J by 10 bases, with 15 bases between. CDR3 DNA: TGTGCCAGCAGTTTTGGAGGCAGCGTCCGAAAACTGTTTTTT. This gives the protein CASSFGGSVRKLFF.